The 25 T cell receptor beta chains below come from one sample, sequenced in a study of siplizumab effects on memory and regulatory T cells. Data came from immunoSEQ multiplex PCR; TCRdb stores just in-frame clones and leaves some out. The data show about 120,000 clones, with 80% to 95% seen just once and over 0.15% held by the top ten. What was sequenced was non-Treg CD4+ T cells sorted from blood. Source of these receptors: a human donor in good health.

The V and J genes are TRBV29-1 and TRBJ2-1, with a weak D call TRBD1 (6 bases). This CDR3 is 18 amino acids long. CDR1 is SQVTM and CDR2 is ANQGSEA in the germline V gene. The V end was cut by 0 bases, the J end by 4 bases, with 22 bases between. The CDR3 nucleotides are TGCAGCGTTGAAGACCAGTCACCGGGACAAAGTCGATACAATGAGCAGTTCTTC. Protein: CSVEDQSPGQSRYNEQFF.

The V and J genes are TRBV15 and TRBJ2-7, with D possibly matching TRBD1 (5 bases). This CDR3 comprises 15 residues. Germline V gene data show CDR1 as LNHNV and CDR2 as YYDKDF (reference sequence). Between the trimmed V and J ends, which lost 0 bases and 3 bases, there was a span of 12 bases. CDR3 bases: TGTGCCACCAGCAGAGATCCCAGGGTGGGCTACGAGCAGTACTTC. This gives the protein CATSRDPRVGYEQYF.

This chain uses TRBV9 with TRBJ2-1, with 7 bases lining up with TRBD2. Germline loops: CDR1 SGDLS, CDR2 YYNGEE. CDR3 size: 15 residues. V shed 0 bases and J 2 bases; nucleotides not matched to a gene: 2. The CDR3 region is CASSVGLAAYNEQFF. The CDR3 bases are TGTGCCAGCAGCGTAGGACTAGCTGCCTACAATGAGCAGTTCTTC.

The chain combines TRBV10-1 with TRBJ2-3, with TRBD2 identical over 7 bases. Germline trimming cut 5 bases from V and 0 bases from J; bases unmatched to any gene: 5. This CDR3 comprises 15 residues. CDR1 and CDR2 from the germline V gene are WNHNN and SYGVQD (reference sequence). The chain's CDR3 is CASSRQAGSTDTQYF. The CDR3 DNA sequence: TGCGCCAGCAGTCGACAAGCGGGGAGCACAGATACGCAGTATTTT.

The chain employs TRBV9 and TRBJ2-7; 14 bases are a match to TRBD2. This CDR3 contains 18 residues. V shed 4 bases and J 7 bases; nucleotides not matched to a gene: 16. In germline, CDR1 is SGDLS, CDR2 YYNGEE. The CDR3 sequence is CASSPMNQMTSGGAEQYF. CDR3 coding DNA: TGTGCCAGCAGCCCAATGAACCAAATGACTAGCGGGGGGGCGGAGCAGTACTTC.

The rearrangement links TRBV10-1 to TRBJ2-1; D not resolved. The CDR3 contains 13 residues. Looked up from germline, CDR1 is WNHNN and CDR2 is SYGVQD (reference sequence). V lost 2 bases, J lost 6 bases, and 8 bases lay in between. The chain's CDR3 is CASSEVVGNEQFF. DNA for the CDR3: TGCGCCAGCAGTGAGGTAGTTGGCAATGAGCAGTTCTTC.

The gene calls are TRBV5-1 and TRBJ2-3, with TRBD2 matching 11 bases. J lost 2 bases, V lost 1 base, and 3 bases had no gene match. The CDR3 is 16 amino acids. Germline assignment: CDR1 SGHRS and CDR2 YFSETQ. CDR3: CASSLTSGGLTDTQYF. The CDR3 DNA sequence: TGCGCCAGCAGCTTGACTAGCGGGGGCCTCACAGATACGCAGTATTTT.

CDR3 loop: CATEAPTGTASYGYTF. CDR3 in DNA: TGTGCCACCGAGGCCCCAACCGGGACGGCATCCTATGGCTACACCTTC. The rearrangement uses TRBV28 and TRBJ1-2; D might be TRBD1 (5 bases). The V gene lost 10 bases and the J gene lost 4 bases, with 25 bases spanning the gap. Looked up from germline, CDR1 is MDHEN and CDR2 is SYDVKM. This CDR3 has 16 amino acids.

This chain uses TRBV5-5 with TRBJ2-2, with D unclear. Trimming left V 0 bases short and J 5 bases short, with 5 bases between. Looked up from germline, CDR1 is SGHKS and CDR2 is YYEKEE (reference sequence). The CDR3 runs 13 residues. CDR3 in amino acids: CASSLAVTGELFF. CDR3 in DNA: TGTGCCAGCAGCTTGGCTGTTACCGGGGAGCTGTTTTTT.

This clone was observed once. J is TRBJ2-3 and V is TRBV5-1; 15 bases match TRBD2. Per germline, CDR1 SGHRS and CDR2 YFSETQ. CDR3 length equals 17 residues. The junction had 3 bases not matched to a gene; V was cut back by 4 bases and J by 0 bases. CDR3 loop: CASSLGLAGGSTDTQYF. CDR3 bases: TGCGCCAGCAGCCTCGGACTAGCGGGGGGGAGCACAGATACGCAGTATTTT.

The chain couples TRBV7-9 to TRBJ1-1, with 8 bases identical to TRBD1. V lost 2 bases and J lost 1; bases outside the gene matches: 6. In germline, CDR1 is SEHNR, CDR2 FQNEAQ (reference sequence). The CDR3 covers 16 residues. The DNA of the CDR3 is TGTGCCAGCAGCTTACCTGCTGGACAGGGGAACACTGAAGCTTTCTTT. Amino acids: CASSLPAGQGNTEAFF.

The chain couples TRBV19 to TRBJ1-6; TRBD1 aligns across 11 bases. The ends lost 7 bases at V and 7 bases at J; junction bases unmatched: 9. There are 16 residues in the CDR3. Germline CDR1 LNHDA, CDR2 SQIVND (reference sequence). For the CDR3, the DNA is TGTGCCAGTAAAAGGGGGACAGGGGGGAAAAATTCACCCCTCCACTTT. It specifies CASKRGTGGKNSPLHF.

The chain is built from TRBV2 and TRBJ2-1, with TRBD2 matching 11 bases. With V trimmed by 3 bases and J by 3 bases, 1 base remained unmatched. CDR1 SNHLY and CDR2 FYNNEI come from the germline V gene. The CDR3 has 15 amino acids. The CDR3 loop is CASSDTSGGYNEQFF. The DNA for the CDR3 is TGTGCCAGCAGTGACACTAGCGGGGGCTACAATGAGCAGTTCTTC.

The V and J genes are TRBV10-1 and TRBJ2-7; either TRBD1 or TRBD2 may fit D (5 bases each). The CDR3 covers 16 residues. V lost 2 bases, J lost 6 bases, and 20 bases lay in between. CDR1 is WNHNN and CDR2 is SYGVQD in the germline V gene (reference sequence). The CDR3 region is CASSERSRGRLTEQYF. Here the CDR3 DNA reads TGCGCCAGCAGTGAGAGGTCCCGGGGCCGACTAACCGAGCAGTACTTC.

The chain uses TRBV29-1 and TRBJ1-4, with no clear D. The length of the CDR3 is 12 residues. Germline CDR1 SQVTM, CDR2 ANQGSEA. Between the trimmed V and J ends, which lost 5 bases and 4 bases, there was a span of 8 bases. Here the CDR3 reads CSVLEDNEKLFF. Written as DNA, the CDR3 is TGCAGCGTTCTTGAAGATAATGAAAAACTGTTTTTT.

This rearrangement joins TRBV5-4 to TRBJ2-1; tentatively, D is TRBD2 (6 bases). Germline V gene lookup returns CDR1 SGHNT and CDR2 YYREEE (reference sequence). The CDR3 loop spans 14 amino acids. V was pared by 4 bases and J by 5 bases, with 13 bases between. CDR3 sequence reads: CASSRGGTDNEQFF. The CDR3, as DNA: TGTGCCAGCAGCCGTGGAGGGACTGACAATGAGCAGTTCTTC.

CDR3 coding DNA: TGTGCCAGCTCAGAAGTTGCGAAAGGATCACCCCTCCACTTT. Translating it yields CASSEVAKGSPLHF. The V gene is TRBV18, the J gene TRBJ1-6, with no clear D. In germline, CDR1 is KGHSH, CDR2 LQKENI. The CDR3 runs 14 residues. Trimming removed 5 bases from V and 10 bases from J, with 15 bases in between. Full variable domain (outside the CDR3, taken from reference TRBV18 and TRBJ1-6): NAGVMQNPRHLVRRRGQEARLRCSPMKGHSHVYWYRQLPEEGLKFMVYLQKENIIDESGMPKERFSAEFPKEGPSILRIQQVVRGDSAAYFCASSEVAKGSPLHFGNGTRLTVT.

This clone appeared a single time. V and J are TRBV5-6 and TRBJ1-3; no definite D call. The V and J ends lost 1 base and 0 bases respectively, with 5 bases between them. Per the germline V gene, CDR1 is SGHDT and CDR2 is YYEEEE. The CDR3 contains 14 residues. DNA for the CDR3: TGTGCCAGCAGCTTGAAACGCTCTGGAAACACCATATATTTT. This gives the protein CASSLKRSGNTIYF.

This clone was seen only once. V and J are TRBV6-5 and TRBJ2-5, with TRBD1 as a possible D gene (5 bases). This CDR3 has 14 residues. The V gene's germline CDR1 is MNHEY and CDR2 SVGAGI. The V end lost 4 bases, the J end lost 4 bases, and 13 bases lay between the germline ends. The CDR3 region has the DNA TGTGCCAGCAGTTCAGCAGGGTACCCAGAGACCCAGTACTTC. It codes for CASSSAGYPETQYF.

The chain couples TRBV4-1 to TRBJ2-1, with 12 bases fitting TRBD2. In germline, CDR1 is MGHRA, CDR2 YSYEKL. This CDR3 spans 17 amino acids. V was clipped by 0 bases and J by 8 bases; unmatched bases: 8. The CDR3 sequence is CASSQDIPSGGAHEQFF. The CDR3 DNA follows: TGCGCCAGCAGCCAAGACATTCCTAGCGGGGGGGCCCATGAGCAGTTCTTC.

The DNA for the CDR3 is TGTGCCAGCAGTTACACCCTACAGGGTACCACTGAAGCTTTCTTT. Protein sequence: CASSYTLQGTTEAFF. This chain joins TRBV6-6 and TRBJ1-1, with D perhaps matching TRBD1 (6 bases). This CDR3 spans 15 amino acids. The V end lost 2 bases, the J end lost 4 bases, and 14 bases lay between the germline ends. Germline V gene data show CDR1 as MNHNY and CDR2 as SVGAGI (reference sequence).

V usage is TRBV20-1 and J usage is TRBJ2-5, with D perhaps matching TRBD2 (5 bases). CDR1 and CDR2 from the germline V gene are DFQATT and SNEGSKA (reference sequence). V gave up 6 bases and J gave up 2 bases, with 7 bases separating them. The CDR3 is 11 residues long. The DNA for the CDR3 is TGCAGTGCCGGGGATCAAGAGACCCAGTACTTC. As protein: CSAGDQETQYF.

The CDR3 nucleotides are TGTGCCAGCTCATGGCGTTCCGACACCGGGGAGCTGTTTTTT. Its protein product is CASSWRSDTGELFF. V and J are TRBV5-6 and TRBJ2-2; no reliable D call. The germline gives CDR1 SGHDT, CDR2 YYEEEE. This CDR3 region has 14 residues. The germline V and J ends were trimmed by 7 bases and 3 bases, with 13 bases remaining between them.

This chain connects TRBV5-4 to TRBJ2-7; 8 bases map to TRBD2. V lost 3 bases, J lost 4 bases, and 3 bases stayed unmatched. The CDR3 consists of 13 residues. CDR1 is SGHNT, CDR2 YYREEE, per germline (reference sequence). The CDR3 DNA sequence: TGTGCCAGCAGCTACCGACTAGCGTACGAGCAGTACTTC. Its protein product is CASSYRLAYEQYF.

V usage is TRBV28 and J usage is TRBJ1-6, with 7 bases lining up with TRBD1. CDR1 is MDHEN and CDR2 is SYDVKM in the germline V gene. The CDR3 is 13 amino acids. As DNA, the CDR3 is TGTGTTACAGGGGTCCCCTATAATTCACCCCTCCACTTT. As protein: CVTGVPYNSPLHF.